A single T cell receptor (beta chain) is shown here with its context. Its cognate antigen is unknown. This sample was taken from a study of T cells in Graves' hyperthyroidism and ophthalmopathy. Overall study results and limits: A median 6.5 months before onset, the model predicted ophthalmopathy.

Researchers amplified the TCR beta CDR3 regions from RNA transcripts. TCR CDR3 underwent first-round RT-PCR with the HTBI primer set. TCRdb called the multiplex PCR reads again in MiXCR, with one record for every CDR3 protein. Altogether 500,000 to 550,000 distinct CDR3 sequences are present, around 21% being singletons, with the ten largest covering about 30%. The CDR3 spans 15 residues. Germline V gene sequence: CDR1 SGHRS, CDR2 YFSETQ. V shed 1 base and J 5 bases; nucleotides not matched to a gene: 8. The diagnostic basis comprised clinical symptoms, serum thyroxine and TRAb, thyroid ultrasound and orbital computed tomography. Source material for PBMCs was less than 12 ml fresh peripheral blood.

The source of this sequence is a man aged 18 to 30 with Graves' hyperthyroidism. Sequences were obtained from blood. The chain employs TRBV5-1 and TRBJ2-7, with 8 positions matching TRBD2. In nucleotides, the CDR3 is TGCGCCAGCAGCTTGATGAGCGGGAGTTCAGACGAGCAGTACTTC. Protein sequence: CASSLMSGSSDEQYF. Full variable domain (missing parts from reference TRBV5-1 and TRBJ2-7): KAGVTQTPRYLIKTRGQQVTLSCSPISGHRSVSWYQQTPGQGLQFLFEYFSETQRNKGNFPGRFSGRQFSNSRSEMNVSTLELGDSALYLCASSLMSGSSDEQYFGPGTRLTVT.